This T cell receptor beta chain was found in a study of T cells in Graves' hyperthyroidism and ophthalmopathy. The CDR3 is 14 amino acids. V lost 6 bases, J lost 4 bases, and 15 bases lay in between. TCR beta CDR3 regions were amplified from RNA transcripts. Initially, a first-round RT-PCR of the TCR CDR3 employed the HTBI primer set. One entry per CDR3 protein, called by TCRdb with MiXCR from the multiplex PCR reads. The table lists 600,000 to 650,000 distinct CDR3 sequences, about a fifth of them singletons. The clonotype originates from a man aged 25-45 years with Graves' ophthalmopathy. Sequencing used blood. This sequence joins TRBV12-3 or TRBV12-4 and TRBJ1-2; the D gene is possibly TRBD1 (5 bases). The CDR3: CASSDTGTVYGYTF. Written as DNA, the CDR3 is TGTGCCAGCAGCGATACCGGGACGGTCTATGGCTACACCTTC.